Listed below are T cell receptor beta chains from one sample, sequenced in a study of cytomegalovirus exposure and HLA in healthy donors. TCRdb keeps only in-frame clones here, not all; method: immunoSEQ multiplex PCR. The sample holds around 190,000 clones, almost 80% seen once. Sequencing was done on a sample of PBMCs. These TCRs come from a woman younger than 35 in good health and CMV-seronegative. Both conserved end residues are part of each CDR3. D genes are given only for firm matches.

j_call v_call d_call cdr3_aa
TRBJ1-5 TRBV10-3 TRBD1 CAISRDSDQPQHF
TRBJ1-2 TRBV6-6 - CASSYGTTGGGGYTF
TRBJ1-1 TRBV15 TRBD1 CATSRDSTGGYEAFF
- TRBV5-6 TRBD1 CASSPGTATQYEQYF
TRBJ2-5 TRBV6-1 - CASSSLRGFQETQYF
TRBJ2-5 TRBV4-2 TRBD2 CASSRYRDYQETQYF
TRBJ2-2 TRBV29-1 TRBD1 CSAQRQGVNTGELFF
TRBJ2-7 TRBV5-1 TRBD2 CASSWGTSVLHEQYF
TRBJ2-2 TRBV5-1 - CASSLEQGVGELFF
TRBJ2-4 TRBV6-1 - CASSEFEGSAKNIQYF
TRBJ2-6 TRBV27 TRBD2 CAAGGPRPNVLTF
TRBJ1-6 TRBV30 - CAWNRQENSPLHF
TRBJ1-4 TRBV19 - CASSITARMNEKLFF
TRBJ2-5 TRBV7-2 TRBD2 CASSLGMGLAGSETQYF
TRBJ1-5 TRBV11-2 - CASSFTDNQPQHF
TRBJ1-1 TRBV5-1 TRBD1 CASSPRWDRNTEAFF
TRBJ2-2 TRBV15 TRBD2 CATSSWRELTGELFF
TRBJ2-4 TRBV28 - CASNEAPLNIQYF
TRBJ2-2 TRBV27 TRBD2 CASSLTSANTGELFF
TRBJ1-2 TRBV28 - CASGRADYGYTF
TRBJ1-4 TRBV28 - CASSTAGEKLFF
TRBJ2-3 TRBV4-2 TRBD2 CASSQKLATTSGSITDTQYF
TRBJ1-1 TRBV5-6 TRBD1 CASSVGTGFIEAFF
TRBJ2-1 TRBV27 TRBD1 CASSGVGTGEYNEQFF
TRBJ1-1 TRBV2 TRBD1 CASSGRRTGGTEAFF
TRBJ1-5 TRBV6-6 - CASSYLSQGNQPQHF